These 29 T cell receptor beta chains were sequenced from one sample in a study of Ad26.COV2.S vaccination and SARS-CoV-2 variants. Assay: immunoSEQ multiplex PCR; the TCRdb copy retains only in-frame clones and omits some. The top ten clones hold around 3.3% of a sample with around 370,000 clones, around 83% of them seen once. Treatment meaning: roughly 19 received Ad26.COV2.S at low or high dose, single or two shots; 5 received placebo; per-sample allocation not given. Material that was analyzed had been drawn on day 63 after the first vaccine or placebo injection. Sequences were derived from peripheral blood, sampled in a trial of Ad26.COV2.S vaccine versus placebo. The origin of the receptors is a person aged 18-65 years who received the Ad26.COV2.S COVID-19 vaccine or a placebo.

The chain has TRBV4-1 and TRBJ1-4, with D tentatively TRBD1 (5 bases). Trimming pared 3 bases from V and 8 bases from J, leaving 19 bases between. CDR3 size: 16 residues. Germline CDR1 and CDR2: MGHRA and YSYEKL. CDR3 nucleotide sequence: TGCGCCAGCAGCCAGCCCCGGGGGGGGGTGCGAGAAAAACTGTTTTTT. It codes for CASSQPRGGVREKLFF.

There are a few counts of this clone. The chain recombines TRBV3-1 (or the pseudogene TRBV3-2) with TRBJ2-7, with a weak D call TRBD2 (5 bases). V was pared by 0 bases and J by 3 bases, with 9 bases between. The germline gives CDR1 LGHDT, CDR2 YNNKEL (reference sequence). This CDR3 has 14 residues. CDR3 sequence: CASSQDRGIYEQYF. CDR3 DNA sequence: TGTGCCAGCAGCCAAGATCGGGGAATCTACGAGCAGTACTTC.

This clone showed up just once. This chain connects TRBV9 to TRBJ2-5; 9 positions agree with TRBD2. Trimming removed 4 bases from V and 10 bases from J; junction bases left unmatched: 17. This CDR3 is built from 16 residues. The germline V gene encodes CDR1 SGDLS and CDR2 YYNGEE. In nucleotides, the CDR3 is TGTGCCAGCAGCCCTAGTATGGGACTAGCCTCCGGGGTCCAGTACTTC. As protein: CASSPSMGLASGVQYF.

The V call is TRBV9, the J call TRBJ2-3; 13 positions match TRBD2. The V gene's germline CDR1 is SGDLS and CDR2 YYNGEE. The CDR3 is 16 residues long. After removal of 4 bases from V and 4 bases from J, the junction contained 6 bases not matched to a gene. CDR3 in DNA: TGTGCCAGCAGCCGCGGGACTAGCGGGAAGCCAGATACGCAGTATTTT. Protein: CASSRGTSGKPDTQYF.

This rearrangement joins TRBV29-1 to TRBJ2-4, with 8 bases matching TRBD1. The ends lost 3 bases at V and 8 bases at J; junction bases unmatched: 6. The CDR3 contains 13 residues. Per germline, CDR1 SQVTM and CDR2 ANQGSEA. CDR3 nucleotides: TGCAGCGTTGACGGCGGACAGGGATACATTCAGTACTTC. Its translation is CSVDGGQGYIQYF. Complete variable domain (other parts from reference TRBV29-1 and TRBJ2-4): SAVISQKPSRDICQRGTSLTIQCQVDSQVTMMFWYRQQPGQSLTLIATANQGSEATYESGFVIDKFPISRPNLTFSTLTVSNMSPEDSSIYLCSVDGGQGYIQYFGAGTRLSVL.

This chain uses TRBV9 with TRBJ2-2; perhaps TRBD1 as D (6 bases). Trimming took off 3 bases at V and 1 base at J, with 10 bases between the two ends. This CDR3 is built from 15 residues. Germline V gene sequence: CDR1 SGDLS, CDR2 YYNGEE. The CDR3 here is CASSASTGNTGELFF. Written as DNA, the CDR3 is TGTGCCAGCAGCGCGTCGACAGGGAACACCGGGGAGCTGTTTTTT.

This sequence joins TRBV27 and TRBJ1-1; D may be TRBD1 (5 bases). V was cut by 5 bases and J by 5 bases, with 12 bases left in between. There are 13 residues in the CDR3. Germline V gene data show CDR1 as MNHEY and CDR2 as SMNVEV (reference sequence). The CDR3 coding sequence is TGTGCCAGCAGTGGGGCCCCATGGACTGAAGCTTTCTTT. Encoded protein: CASSGAPWTEAFF.

The rearrangement uses TRBV3-1 (or the pseudogene TRBV3-2) and TRBJ2-3; 8 bases line up with TRBD2. Germline lookup yields CDR1 LGHDT and CDR2 YNNKEL (reference sequence). The CDR3 is 15 amino acids. V trimming: 2 bases; J trimming: 4 bases; junction bases outside the gene matches: 5. The CDR3 loop is CASSQMSSGADTQYF. For the CDR3, the DNA is TGTGCCAGCAGCCAAATGAGTAGCGGGGCAGATACGCAGTATTTT.

The chain carries TRBV5-1 and TRBJ2-7; D gene ambiguous. V lost 2 bases and J 1 base, leaving 10 bases between the germline ends. This CDR3 contains 14 residues. Germline V lookup: CDR1 SGHRS, CDR2 YFSETQ. The CDR3 loop is CASSLDGLSYEQYF. The CDR3 bases are TGCGCCAGCAGCTTAGACGGTTTGTCCTACGAGCAGTACTTC.

The rearrangement uses TRBV7-2 and TRBJ2-5; 8 bases align to TRBD2. The V and J ends lost 5 bases and 4 bases, in that order; junction bases with no gene match: 12. Germline V gene sequence: CDR1 SGHTA, CDR2 FQGNSA. The CDR3 is 16 residues long. CDR3 nucleotides: TGTGCCAGCAGCAATGTTTATCGGGAGGGAGTAGAGACCCAGTACTTC. As protein: CASSNVYREGVETQYF.

The V gene is TRBV7-8, the J gene TRBJ1-4, with D possibly being TRBD1 (5 bases). Germline CDR1 SGHVS, CDR2 FQNEAQ. Trimming removed 3 bases at V and 3 bases at J, with 11 bases between. The CDR3 consists of 15 residues. CDR3 region: CASSFRKGPNEKLFF. The CDR3 DNA follows: TGTGCCAGCAGCTTTCGGAAGGGGCCTAATGAAAAACTGTTTTTT.

The gene calls are TRBV14 and TRBJ2-7, with D unresolved. Trimming took off 1 base at V and 3 bases at J, with 22 bases between the two ends. Germline V CDR1 and CDR2: SGHDN, FVKESK. The CDR3 extends over 18 amino acids. As DNA, the CDR3 is TGTGCCAGCAGCCAAGGTGGGCCCATGAAAACCACGATCTACGAGCAGTACTTC. Amino acid sequence: CASSQGGPMKTTIYEQYF.

J is TRBJ2-1 and V is TRBV19; 12 nucleotides agree with TRBD2. Looked up from germline, CDR1 is LNHDA and CDR2 is SQIVND (reference sequence). The CDR3 contains 16 residues. Germline trimming cut 5 bases from V and 4 bases from J; bases unmatched to any gene: 6. CDR3 loop: CASSYRTSGIYNEQFF. The CDR3 DNA reads as TGTGCCAGTAGTTACCGGACTAGCGGGATTTACAATGAGCAGTTCTTC.

The gene calls are TRBV28 and TRBJ2-1, with D perhaps assigned TRBD1 or TRBD2 (6 bases each). CDR1 is MDHEN and CDR2 is SYDVKM in the germline V gene. With 8 bases removed from V and 7 bases from J, the gap between germline ends came to 12 bases. This CDR3 is 12 amino acids long. For the CDR3, the DNA is TGTGCCAGCCAAGGGGGGATAAATGAGCAGTTCTTC. It translates to CASQGGINEQFF.

The chain uses TRBV9 and TRBJ1-2, with no clear D. The V gene lost 4 bases and the J gene lost 5 bases, with 6 bases spanning the gap. The CDR3 is made up of 11 amino acids. Germline CDR1 and CDR2: SGDLS and YYNGEE. Written as DNA, the CDR3 is TGTGCCAGCAGCTACGGATATGGCTACACCTTC. This codes for CASSYGYGYTF.

This clone was observed once. The same CDR3 can be traced to other DNA sequences in this sample. The gene calls are TRBV6-2 or TRBV6-3 and TRBJ2-7; no clear D. The CDR3 has 14 amino acids. The germline V and J ends were trimmed by 0 bases and 2 bases, with 8 bases remaining between them. The V gene's germline CDR1 is MNHEY and CDR2 SVGEGT. The CDR3 protein is CASSYSGGPYEQYF. DNA for the CDR3: TGTGCCAGCAGTTACTCGGGCGGCCCCTACGAGCAGTACTTC.

This clone came up a few times. The chain has TRBV30 and TRBJ2-7; D is uncertain. Germline CDR1 is GTSNPN and CDR2 is SVGIG (reference sequence). The germline V and J ends were trimmed by 3 bases and 12 bases, with 15 bases remaining between them. The CDR3 has 11 amino acids. The CDR3 nucleotides read TGTGCCTGGAGGGGCCGGGTTAAGATGTACTTC. Translated, it gives CAWRGRVKMYF. Full variable domain (missing parts from reference TRBV30 and TRBJ2-7): SQTIHQWPATLVQPVGSPLSLECTVEGTSNPNLYWYRQAAGRGLQLLFYSVGIGQISSEVPQNLSASRPQDRQFILSSKKLLLSDSGFYLCAWRGRVKMYFGPGTRLTVT.

The chain couples TRBV7-8 to TRBJ2-2; D unresolved. This CDR3 spans 15 amino acids. CDR1 is SGHVS, CDR2 FQNEAQ, per germline. Trimming shortened V by 2 bases and J by 3 bases, and 10 bases separated the two germline ends. CDR3 DNA: TGTGCCAGCAGCTTATTTAAAGGTGACACCGGGGAGCTGTTTTTT. Translated, it gives CASSLFKGDTGELFF.

The chain links TRBV19 to TRBJ2-1; the D call may be TRBD1 or TRBD2 (5 bases each). The CDR3 spans 12 residues. Per the germline V gene, CDR1 is LNHDA and CDR2 is SQIVND (reference sequence). Between the trimmed V and J ends, which lost 5 bases and 8 bases, there was a span of 10 bases. CDR3 nucleotides: TGTGCCAGTAGTTATCAGGGAGATGAGCAGTTCTTC. Its translation is CASSYQGDEQFF.

This clone was seen more than once but under ten times. The rearrangement uses TRBV6-5 and TRBJ1-5; D unclear. Between the trimmed V and J ends, which lost 4 bases and 0 bases, there was a span of 4 bases. Germline V gene sequence: CDR1 MNHEY, CDR2 SVGAGI. This CDR3 comprises 13 residues. CDR3 coding DNA: TGTGCCAGCAGTTCCTTTAGCAATCAGCCCCAGCATTTT. It translates to CASSSFSNQPQHF.

In its sample, this clone was seen a few times. This chain joins TRBV5-1 and TRBJ1-1, with no clear D. V lost 2 bases, J lost 1 base, and 6 bases lay in between. CDR1 and CDR2 from the germline V gene are SGHRS and YFSETQ. This CDR3 region has 13 residues. The chain's CDR3 is CASSFGANTEAFF. CDR3 sequence (DNA): TGCGCCAGCAGCTTTGGAGCGAACACTGAAGCTTTCTTT. Variable domain in full (rest from reference TRBV5-1 and TRBJ1-1): KAGVTQTPRYLIKTRGQQVTLSCSPISGHRSVSWYQQTPGQGLQFLFEYFSETQRNKGNFPGRFSGRQFSNSRSEMNVSTLELGDSALYLCASSFGANTEAFFGQGTRLTVV.

V is TRBV6-2 or TRBV6-3 and J is TRBJ2-3; D gene ambiguous. V was pared by 4 bases and J by 5 bases, with 16 bases between. The CDR3 is 15 amino acids. The germline gives CDR1 MNHEY, CDR2 SVGEGT. This chain's CDR3 is CASSLGGAQIDTQYF. CDR3 nucleotide sequence: TGTGCCAGCAGTTTGGGTGGAGCGCAAATAGATACGCAGTATTTT.

Concerning this clone itself: The sample contains more than one DNA sequence encoding this CDR3. V is TRBV6-5 and J is TRBJ1-5; 9 bases match TRBD1. Unmatched junction bases numbered 4, after V lost 6 bases and J lost 4 bases. Looked up from germline, CDR1 is MNHEY and CDR2 is SVGAGI. The CDR3 has 14 amino acids. The CDR3 sequence is CASSLTGGNQPQHF. DNA of the CDR3: TGTGCCAGCAGCCTGACAGGGGGTAATCAGCCCCAGCATTTT.

This chain connects TRBV6-5 to TRBJ2-7; 11 bases agree with TRBD1. The CDR3 contains 14 residues. The ends lost 6 bases at V and 3 bases at J; junction bases unmatched: 4. Germline V gene sequence: CDR1 MNHEY, CDR2 SVGAGI. CDR3 coding DNA: TGTGCCAGCAGATTGGGACAGGGGGTCTACGAGCAGTACTTC. This sequence encodes CASRLGQGVYEQYF.

J is TRBJ2-2 and V is TRBV4-1; D not resolved. Germline V gene data show CDR1 as MGHRA and CDR2 as YSYEKL. V lost 1 base, J lost 0 bases, and 9 bases lay in between. CDR3 length equals 16 residues. The CDR3 reads CASSQVPESNTGELFF. CDR3 nucleotides: TGCGCCAGCAGCCAAGTACCAGAGTCGAACACCGGGGAGCTGTTTTTT.

V gene TRBV27 combines with J gene TRBJ1-1, with TRBD1 identical over 10 bases. Germline V gene data show CDR1 as MNHEY and CDR2 as SMNVEV (reference sequence). The CDR3 length is 16 residues. After removal of 4 bases from V and 6 bases from J, the junction contained 11 bases not matched to a gene. Here the CDR3 reads CASSSTGTGVYSEAFF. The CDR3 DNA is TGTGCCAGCAGTTCGACCGGGACAGGGGTTTATTCTGAAGCTTTCTTT.

The V call is TRBV6-1, the J call TRBJ2-7, with D possibly TRBD1 on 6 matching bases. The V end lost 1 base, the J end lost 0 bases, and 7 bases lay between the germline ends. Germline loops: CDR1 MNHNS, CDR2 SASEGT. CDR3 length: 14 residues. The CDR3: CASSEGTASYEQYF. The CDR3 DNA sequence: TGTGCCAGCAGTGAAGGGACAGCCTCCTACGAGCAGTACTTC.

Regarding this clone: This same CDR3 is encoded by further DNA sequences in the sample. V and J are TRBV12-3 or TRBV12-4 and TRBJ2-3, with no clear D. Deletions cut 3 bases from V and 5 bases from J, with 3 bases between. The CDR3 runs 11 residues. DNA for the CDR3: TGTGCCAGCAGTTTTGGAGATACGCAGTATTTT. This translates into CASSFGDTQYF.

This clone was detected once. V and J are TRBV28 and TRBJ1-4; D is ambiguous. The CDR3 is 13 amino acids. Germline V gene lookup returns CDR1 MDHEN and CDR2 SYDVKM. The V gene lost 6 bases and the J gene lost 1 base, with 6 bases spanning the gap. CDR3 in amino acids: CASRVRTNEKLFF. The CDR3 nucleotides are TGTGCCAGCAGGGTGCGAACTAATGAAAAACTGTTTTTT.